This TCR beta chain was identified in a study of T cell changes during pregnancy in multiple sclerosis (dated by TCRdb to 2018 to 2020). General notes on the study: Changes in the T cell repertoire over the course of pregnancy were examined in this study in women with multiple sclerosis.

On this clone: Its antigen has not been determined. Base-call qualities are not available, and no considerably larger clone is one nucleotide away.

CDR1 and CDR2 were assigned from the germline V gene (reference sequence) as MNHNY and SVGAGI. Here V drops 5 bases and J drops 6 bases, and the junction holds 8 bases not matched to any gene. The CDR3 holds 15 amino acids from the cysteine to the phenylalanine. Only CDR3 DNA is held: 45 bases, read in frame from base 1. The receptor library was made with the immunoSEQ multiplex PCR assay. TCRdb obtained this table from immuneACCESS and retained in-frame rearrangements with V and J assigned. These tables miss some clones; where compared with another copy, unresolved V genes account for less than half of the shortfall, and the remainder is unexplained. Within this sample are around 110,000 clones, with less than 95% of them counted one time only. 1.5% to 2% of the sample is in the top ten clones.

This sequence was found in a female donor with multiple sclerosis, enrolled in a pregnancy study. The input for sequencing was peripheral blood, taken after pregnancy. The sequence is built from TRBV6-6 and TRBJ1-5, with TRBD1 identical over 9 junction bases. The encoded CDR3 is CASSGGQGLGQPQHF. The DNA reads TGTGCCAGCAGTGGCGGACAGGGGCTAGGTCAGCCCCAGCATTTT.